This T cell receptor beta chain was observed in a study of blood T cell repertoires in COVID-19. Looking at the study overall: The United States, Italy and Spain were the sources of the acute and convalescent COVID-19 samples.

Enrolled through a virtual design, the participants were between about 18 and 100 years of age and came from some 25 US areas. Trimming removed 3 bases from V and 5 bases from J; junction bases left unmatched: 6. Germline loops: CDR1 MNHEY, CDR2 SMNVEV (reference sequence). This CDR3 is 15 amino acids long. The repertoire was sequenced with immunoSEQ multiplex PCR; TCRdb's copy has only in-frame clones and lacks some. The repertoire includes approximately 200,000 clones, 75% to 90% of them detected once, and roughly 3.7% sits in the top ten. This chain uses TRBV27 with TRBJ2-1; 8 bases match TRBD2. Sequencing was performed on PBMCs or T cells enriched from blood (not recorded which). The origin of this receptor is a young woman in a cohort exposed to, infected with or recovered from COVID-19 (not recorded which). The CDR3 DNA reads TGTGCCAGCAGTTTTGGCGGGAGGACCAACAATGAGCAGTTCTTC. Amino acid sequence: CASSFGGRTNNEQFF.